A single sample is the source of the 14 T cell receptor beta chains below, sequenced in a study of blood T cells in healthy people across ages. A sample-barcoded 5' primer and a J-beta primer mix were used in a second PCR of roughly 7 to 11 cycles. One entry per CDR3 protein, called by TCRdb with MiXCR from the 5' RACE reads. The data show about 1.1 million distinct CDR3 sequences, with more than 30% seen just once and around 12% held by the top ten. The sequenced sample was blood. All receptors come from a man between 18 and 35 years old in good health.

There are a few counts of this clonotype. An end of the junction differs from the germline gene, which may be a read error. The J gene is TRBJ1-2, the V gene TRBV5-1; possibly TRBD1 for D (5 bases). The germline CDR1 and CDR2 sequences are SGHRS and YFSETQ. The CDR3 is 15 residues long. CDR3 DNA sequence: TGCGCCAGCAGCTCCGAGGGCGATGGGGACTACGGCTACACCTTC. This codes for CASSSEGDGDYGYTF.

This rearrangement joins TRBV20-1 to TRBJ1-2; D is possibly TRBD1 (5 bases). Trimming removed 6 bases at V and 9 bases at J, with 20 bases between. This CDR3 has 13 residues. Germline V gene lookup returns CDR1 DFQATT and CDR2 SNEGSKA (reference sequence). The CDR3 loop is CSAQERQGNRYTF. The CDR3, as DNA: TGCAGTGCCCAGGAACGGCAGGGAAATCGCTACACCTTC.

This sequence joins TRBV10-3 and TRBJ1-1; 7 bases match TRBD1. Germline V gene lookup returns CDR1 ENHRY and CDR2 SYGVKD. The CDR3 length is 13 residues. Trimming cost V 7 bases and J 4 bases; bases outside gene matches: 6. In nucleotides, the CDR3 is TGTGCCATCACCACCCCAGGGGGCACTGAAGCTTTCTTT. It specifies CAITTPGGTEAFF.

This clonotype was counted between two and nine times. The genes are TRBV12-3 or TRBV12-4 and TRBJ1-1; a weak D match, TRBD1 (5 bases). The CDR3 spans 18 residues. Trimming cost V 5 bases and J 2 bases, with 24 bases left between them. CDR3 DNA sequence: TGTGCCAGCAGTCCCTGGACCGGGACCGGCGAAGTTAACACTGAAGCTTTCTTT. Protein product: CASSPWTGTGEVNTEAFF.

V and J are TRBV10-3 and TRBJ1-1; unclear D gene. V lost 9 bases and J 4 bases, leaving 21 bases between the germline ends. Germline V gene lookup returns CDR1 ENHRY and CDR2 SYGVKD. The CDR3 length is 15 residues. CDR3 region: CAISPLVGEVTEAFF. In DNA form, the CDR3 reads TGTGCCATTAGTCCCCTCGTGGGCGAGGTCACTGAAGCTTTCTTT.

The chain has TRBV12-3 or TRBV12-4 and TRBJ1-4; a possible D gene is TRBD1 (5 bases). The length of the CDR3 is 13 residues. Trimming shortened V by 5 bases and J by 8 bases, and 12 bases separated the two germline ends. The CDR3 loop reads CASSPGRREKLFF. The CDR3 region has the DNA TGTGCCAGCAGTCCGGGGCGACGAGAAAAACTGTTTTTT.

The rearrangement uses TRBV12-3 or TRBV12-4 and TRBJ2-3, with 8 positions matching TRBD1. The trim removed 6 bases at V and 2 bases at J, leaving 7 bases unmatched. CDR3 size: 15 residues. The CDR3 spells CASRRTGINTDTQYF. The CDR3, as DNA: TGTGCCAGCAGACGGACAGGGATTAACACAGATACGCAGTATTTT.

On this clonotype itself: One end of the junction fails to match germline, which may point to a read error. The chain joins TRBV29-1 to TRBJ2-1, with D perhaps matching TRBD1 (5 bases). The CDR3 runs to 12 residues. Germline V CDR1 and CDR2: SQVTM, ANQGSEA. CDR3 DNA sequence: TGCGGCGTTGAAGAAAGGGGCAATGAGCAGTTCTTC. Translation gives CGVEERGNEQFF.

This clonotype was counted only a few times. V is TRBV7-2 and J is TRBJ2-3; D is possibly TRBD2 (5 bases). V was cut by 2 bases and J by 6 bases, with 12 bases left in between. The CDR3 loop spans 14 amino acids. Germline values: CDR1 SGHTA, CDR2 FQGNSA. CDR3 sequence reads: CASSLRWRQDTQYF. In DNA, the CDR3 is TGTGCCAGCAGCTTACGTTGGAGGCAGGATACGCAGTATTTT. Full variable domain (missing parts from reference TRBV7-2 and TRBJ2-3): GAGVSQSPSNKVTEKGKDVELRCDPISGHTALYWYRQSLGQGLEFLIYFQGNSAPDKSGLPSDRFSAERTGGSVSTLTIQRTQQEDSAVYLCASSLRWRQDTQYFGPGTRLTVL.

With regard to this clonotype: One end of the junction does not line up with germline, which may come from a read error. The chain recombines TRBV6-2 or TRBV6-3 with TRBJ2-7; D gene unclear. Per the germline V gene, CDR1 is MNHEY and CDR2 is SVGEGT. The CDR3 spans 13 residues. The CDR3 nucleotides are TGTGCCAGCAGTGACTCGAATTGGAGCGAGCAGTACTTC. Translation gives CASSDSNWSEQYF.

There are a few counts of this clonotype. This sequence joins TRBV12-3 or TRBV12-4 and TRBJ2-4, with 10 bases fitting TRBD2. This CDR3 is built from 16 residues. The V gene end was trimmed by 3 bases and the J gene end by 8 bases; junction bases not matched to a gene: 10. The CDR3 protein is CASSFTVAGGSDIQYF. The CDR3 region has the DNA TGTGCCAGCAGTTTCACGGTAGCGGGGGGTAGTGACATTCAGTACTTC.

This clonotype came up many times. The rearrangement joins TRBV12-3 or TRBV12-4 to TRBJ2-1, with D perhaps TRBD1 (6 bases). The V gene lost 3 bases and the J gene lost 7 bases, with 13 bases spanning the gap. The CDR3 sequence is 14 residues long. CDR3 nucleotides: TGTGCCAGCAGTTTCGCCACAGGGTCGAATGAGCAGTTCTTC. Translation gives CASSFATGSNEQFF.

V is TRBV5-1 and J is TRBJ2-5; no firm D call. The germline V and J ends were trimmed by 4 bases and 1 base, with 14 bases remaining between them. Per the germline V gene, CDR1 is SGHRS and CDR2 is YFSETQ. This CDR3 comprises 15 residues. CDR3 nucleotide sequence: TGCGCCAGCAGCGAAAATTTAGCAGCCCAAGAGACCCAGTACTTC. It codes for CASSENLAAQETQYF.

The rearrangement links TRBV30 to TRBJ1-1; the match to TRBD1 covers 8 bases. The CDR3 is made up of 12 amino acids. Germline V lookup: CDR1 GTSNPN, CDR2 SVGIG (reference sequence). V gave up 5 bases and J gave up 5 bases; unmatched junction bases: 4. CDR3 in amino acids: CAWSTGATEAFF. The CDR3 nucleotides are TGTGCCTGGTCGACAGGGGCGACTGAAGCTTTCTTT.